The present T cell receptor (beta chain) was sequenced within a study of vaccination effects on CD4 cells after COVID-19. Study as a whole: Each person got two doses of an mRNA SARS-CoV-2 vaccine, BNT162b2 or mRNA-1273. There were two convalescent patients who gave samples 16 days and one week before vaccination.

Notes on the study in general: Convalescent patients were scarce, and early post-infection timepoints were absent. Pronounced clonal contraction occurred in clones induced by infection and by vaccine late after vaccination.

Ahead of sequencing, the ViraFEST assay grew antigen-specific CD4+ T cells using viral peptide pools. Isolation of CD4+ T cells took place after nine to ten days of culture. PCR showed that the person got SARS-CoV-2 infection at some point between March and December 2020. Trimming removed 7 bases from V and 7 bases from J, with 11 bases in between. The CDR3 consists of 12 residues. CDR1 is SNHLY and CDR2 is FYNNEI in the germline V gene. TCRdb's table, derived via immunoSEQ multiplex PCR, lists solely in-frame clones and lacks some. The sample has approximately 19,000 clones; roughly 70% are singletons. To note about this clone: Its antigen remains unidentified.

The chain couples TRBV2 to TRBJ1-5; no reliable D call. The source was CD4+ T cells from PBMCs cultured with a peptide pool, collected before COVID-19 vaccination. The TCR originated in a human donor who had a prior SARS-CoV-2 infection. The chain's CDR3 is CASTIDGQPQHF. Here the CDR3 DNA reads TGTGCCAGCACCATCGATGGACAGCCCCAGCATTTT.